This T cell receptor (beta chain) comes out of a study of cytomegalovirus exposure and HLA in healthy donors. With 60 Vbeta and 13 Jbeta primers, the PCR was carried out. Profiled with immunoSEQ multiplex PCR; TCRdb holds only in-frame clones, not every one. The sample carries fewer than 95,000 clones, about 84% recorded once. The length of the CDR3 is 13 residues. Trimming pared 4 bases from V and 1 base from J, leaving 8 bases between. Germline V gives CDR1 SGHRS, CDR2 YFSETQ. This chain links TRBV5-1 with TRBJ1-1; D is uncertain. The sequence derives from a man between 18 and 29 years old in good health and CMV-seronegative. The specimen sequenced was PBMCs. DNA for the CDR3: TGCGCCAGCAGCCGGACTGGGAACACTGAAGCTTTCTTT. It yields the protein CASSRTGNTEAFF.